This T cell receptor beta chain is from a study of response to subunit inactivated influenza vaccine. Comment on this clonotype: Its antigen is unidentified.

Study-wide findings and caveats: Few new T cells, the authors suggested, are recruited by each seasonal influenza vaccination.

CDR3 size: 15 residues. With 4 bases clipped from V and 4 bases from J, the junction kept 5 bases outside the gene matches. The V gene's germline CDR1 is LNHNV and CDR2 YYDKDF (reference sequence). TCRdb reanalysed the RT-PCR reads using MiXCR and keeps one entry per CDR3 protein. Of some 850,000 distinct CDR3 sequences in the sample, less than 20% are singletons; the top ten hold approximately 10%. Source: PBMCs from blood, taken around 5 days after vaccination. The TCR comes from a man aged 50-59 years who received an inactivated influenza vaccine. The chain joins TRBV15 to TRBJ1-5; 9 bases are shared with TRBD1. The CDR3 sequence is CATSNRDRVNQPQHF. CDR3 coding DNA: TGTGCCACCAGCAACCGGGACAGGGTAAATCAGCCCCAGCATTTT.